These 23 T cell receptor beta chains were sequenced from one sample in a study of blood T cell repertoires in COVID-19. Assay: immunoSEQ multiplex PCR; the TCRdb copy retains only in-frame clones and omits some. The repertoire consists of about 220,000 clones, with 90% occurring once and the leading ten covering over 13%. Sequenced sample: PBMCs or T cells enriched from blood (not recorded which). These receptors were collected from a man aged 25-40 years who had been exposed to COVID-19.

This chain joins TRBV4-1 and TRBJ1-4; D uncertain. The CDR3 has 14 amino acids. Germline V gives CDR1 MGHRA, CDR2 YSYEKL. V was cut by 8 bases and J by 4 bases, with 14 bases left in between. In DNA form, the CDR3 reads TGCGCCAGCCGCCCGTGGGAGGGTAATGAAAAACTGTTTTTT. It encodes CASRPWEGNEKLFF.

The chain couples TRBV9 to TRBJ1-3, with 11 nucleotides matching TRBD1. The germline V gene encodes CDR1 SGDLS and CDR2 YYNGEE. Trimming at V came to 4 bases and at J to 8 bases, leaving 5 bases not matched to a gene. CDR3 length: 14 residues. The CDR3, as DNA: TGTGCCAGCAGCTGGGGACAGGGGGAGGACACCATATATTTT. Amino acid sequence: CASSWGQGEDTIYF.

This clone was seen a single time. The chain couples TRBV19 to TRBJ1-1; D is unresolved. Germline CDR1 and CDR2: LNHDA and SQIVND (reference sequence). The CDR3 sequence is 13 residues long. Trimming removed 7 bases from V and 0 bases from J, with 9 bases in between. The CDR3 DNA sequence: TGTGCCAGTAAGAACAGCATGAACACTGAAGCTTTCTTT. This gives the protein CASKNSMNTEAFF.

The rearrangement links TRBV7-8 to TRBJ1-6; 9 bases match TRBD1. This CDR3 spans 14 amino acids. Germline V gene lookup returns CDR1 SGHVS and CDR2 FQNEAQ. Trimming cost V 5 bases and J 9 bases; bases outside gene matches: 5. As DNA, the CDR3 is TGTGCCAGCAGCCGGGACAGGGACCGTTCACCCCTCCACTTT. This translates into CASSRDRDRSPLHF.

The V gene is TRBV7-8, the J gene TRBJ2-1; 15 nucleotides match TRBD2. From germline, CDR1 is SGHVS and CDR2 FQNEAQ. The V gene end was trimmed by 5 bases and the J gene end by 7 bases; junction bases not matched to a gene: 15. The CDR3 length is 19 residues. DNA for the CDR3: TGTGCCAGCAGCCTTGATGGACTAGCGGGGGGGATCGAGTATAATGAGCAGTTCTTC. This translates into CASSLDGLAGGIEYNEQFF.

V usage is TRBV10-3 and J usage is TRBJ2-5, with 11 bases identical to TRBD2. CDR1 ENHRY and CDR2 SYGVKD come from the germline V gene. CDR3 length equals 17 residues. V was clipped by 6 bases and J by 4 bases; unmatched bases: 13. This CDR3 is CAISSGTSGKGTETQYF. The CDR3 coding sequence is TGTGCCATCAGCTCCGGGACTAGCGGCAAAGGGACAGAGACCCAGTACTTC.

This chain connects TRBV7-6 to TRBJ2-1; 10 bases agree with TRBD2. V was clipped by 3 bases and J by 6 bases; unmatched bases: 5. CDR1 is SGHVS, CDR2 FNYEAQ, per germline. CDR3 length: 15 residues. The CDR3 coding sequence is TGTGCCAGCAGCTTGAGCGGGGGGGTATTCAATGAGCAGTTCTTC. It translates to CASSLSGGVFNEQFF.

This sequence joins TRBV2 and TRBJ1-2; 12 bases agree with TRBD1. V was pared by 5 bases and J by 7 bases, with 5 bases of the junction left unmatched. CDR3 length equals 14 residues. The germline gives CDR1 SNHLY, CDR2 FYNNEI. CDR3 nucleotide sequence: TGTGCCAGCAGTTTCGAGGGACAGGGGGCTGGCTACACCTTC. Residues: CASSFEGQGAGYTF.

This clone has just one count. The chain uses TRBV27 and TRBJ1-5; 7 bases match TRBD1. Germline values: CDR1 MNHEY, CDR2 SMNVEV (reference sequence). Losses at the gene ends were 5 bases for V and 0 bases for J; bases not matched to a gene: 13. This CDR3 comprises 18 residues. CDR3 residues: CASSPNTGDRYSNQPQHF. DNA for the CDR3: TGTGCCAGCAGTCCCAATACAGGGGATAGGTATAGCAATCAGCCCCAGCATTTT.

V is TRBV4-1 and J is TRBJ1-5; D might be TRBD1 (6 bases). V dropped 4 bases and J dropped 4 bases, with 11 bases sitting between them. The CDR3 runs to 14 residues. Germline V gene lookup returns CDR1 MGHRA and CDR2 YSYEKL. As DNA, the CDR3 is TGCGCCAGCAGCCCCCGGACAGAGAATCAGCCCCAGCATTTT. The encoded protein is CASSPRTENQPQHF.

The chain uses TRBV5-1 and TRBJ2-7; tentative D call: TRBD1 (6 bases). Deletions cut 5 bases from V and 0 bases from J, with 12 bases between. From germline, CDR1 is SGHRS and CDR2 YFSETQ. The CDR3 has 14 residues. The CDR3 DNA reads as TGCGCCAGCAGTGATGACAGGTCCTCCTACGAGCAGTACTTC. Its protein product is CASSDDRSSYEQYF. Variable domain in full (rest from reference TRBV5-1 and TRBJ2-7): KAGVTQTPRYLIKTRGQQVTLSCSPISGHRSVSWYQQTPGQGLQFLFEYFSETQRNKGNFPGRFSGRQFSNSRSEMNVSTLELGDSALYLCASSDDRSSYEQYFGPGTRLTVT.

The chain combines TRBV1 with TRBJ1-6; TRBD1, as called in the table, went unchecked against the DNA. TRBV1 is a recognized pseudogene. This CDR3 comprises 16 residues. CDR3 nucleotides: TGCACCAGCAGCCTGCCCGGACAGCTTGAAATGGGGCCCCTCCACTTT. As protein: CTSSLPGQLEMGPLHF.

This chain links TRBV7-3 with TRBJ2-3, with 11 bases identical to TRBD2. This CDR3 spans 16 amino acids. Germline CDR1 reads SGHTA; CDR2 reads FQGTGA. The J segment lost 0 bases and the V segment lost 1 base, leaving 0 bases of the junction unmatched. CDR3 nucleotide sequence: TGTGCCAGCAGCTTAAGACTAGCGGGGAGCACAGATACGCAGTATTTT. It codes for CASSLRLAGSTDTQYF.

The V and J genes are TRBV2 and TRBJ2-5; 10 bases agree with TRBD2. Unmatched junction bases numbered 4, after V lost 7 bases and J lost 5 bases. This CDR3 comprises 13 residues. Per the germline V gene, CDR1 is SNHLY and CDR2 is FYNNEI. The CDR3, as DNA: TGTGCCAGCACTAGCGGGGGTTATGAGACCCAGTACTTC. It translates to CASTSGGYETQYF.

The table lists this clone with a few counts. This chain connects TRBV29-1 to TRBJ2-7; perhaps TRBD1 as D (6 bases). With 2 bases removed from V and 0 bases from J, the gap between germline ends came to 14 bases. This CDR3 comprises 15 residues. CDR1 is SQVTM and CDR2 is ANQGSEA in the germline V gene. CDR3 sequence: CSVEKGQGASYEQYF. CDR3 nucleotides: TGCAGCGTTGAAAAGGGACAAGGGGCCTCCTACGAGCAGTACTTC.

V is TRBV5-6 and J is TRBJ2-7, with D possibly TRBD2 on 5 matching bases. Trimming pared 7 bases from V and 4 bases from J, leaving 21 bases between. This CDR3 region has 15 residues. Per the germline V gene, CDR1 is SGHDT and CDR2 is YYEEEE. CDR3 sequence: CASEARRTGDYEQYF. The CDR3 nucleotides are TGTGCCAGCGAAGCTAGAAGGACTGGTGATTACGAGCAGTACTTC.

This clone was detected a few times. The chain links TRBV2 to TRBJ1-3; unclear D gene. Per germline, CDR1 SNHLY and CDR2 FYNNEI. This CDR3 region has 12 residues. With 4 bases removed from V and 4 bases from J, the gap between germline ends came to 5 bases. The CDR3 protein is CASSGSGNTIYF. The CDR3 DNA reads as TGTGCCAGCAGTGGTAGCGGAAACACCATATATTTT.

The chain is built from TRBV29-1 and TRBJ1-5; D not resolved. In germline, CDR1 is SQVTM, CDR2 ANQGSEA. The CDR3 covers 12 residues. V was trimmed by 7 bases and J by 3 bases, leaving 10 bases between them. CDR3 bases: TGCAGCGCCTCTCCCCTCAATCAGCCCCAGCATTTT. Amino acids: CSASPLNQPQHF.

The chain is built from TRBV25-1 and TRBJ2-5, with D tentatively TRBD2 (6 bases). Trimming took off 9 bases at V and 1 base at J, with 21 bases between the two ends. Germline CDR1 is MGHDK and CDR2 is SYGVNS. The CDR3 consists of 16 residues. In DNA, the CDR3 is TGTGCCAGTCCCCCCACGGGGGAAAGGATCCAAGAGACCCAGTACTTC. Protein sequence: CASPPTGERIQETQYF.

V usage is TRBV6-2 or TRBV6-3 and J usage is TRBJ1-1; D is uncertain. The V gene lost 0 bases and the J gene lost 0 bases, with 8 bases spanning the gap. Germline V gene lookup returns CDR1 MNHEY and CDR2 SVGEGT. CDR3 size: 15 residues. The CDR3 spells CASSYSPRLNTEAFF. The CDR3 DNA reads TGTGCCAGCAGTTACTCTCCCAGATTGAACACTGAAGCTTTCTTT.

This chain links TRBV2 with TRBJ1-1; the match to TRBD1 covers 7 bases. Germline CDR1 is SNHLY and CDR2 is FYNNEI. This CDR3 has 14 residues. The ends lost 1 base at V and 8 bases at J; junction bases unmatched: 7. For the CDR3, the DNA is TGTGCCAGCAGTGAAGGCCGACAGGGTCCCGAAGCTTTCTTT. It is translated as CASSEGRQGPEAFF.

This clone has a handful of counts. V and J are TRBV7-9 and TRBJ1-3; D not certain. Trimming stripped 6 bases from V and 0 bases from J, with 12 bases between. The CDR3 spans 15 residues. Germline V gene sequence: CDR1 SEHNR, CDR2 FQNEAQ (reference sequence). In DNA form, the CDR3 reads TGTGCCAGCAGTCAGACTGTTCTCTCTGGAAACACCATATATTTT. It encodes CASSQTVLSGNTIYF.

This sequence joins TRBV7-9 and TRBJ1-1, with D tentatively TRBD1 (5 bases). The ends were cut back, 3 bases at V and 1 base at J, with 12 bases in the middle. This CDR3 has 15 amino acids. Germline values: CDR1 SEHNR, CDR2 FQNEAQ (reference sequence). The CDR3 DNA follows: TGTGCCAGCAGCTTGGGCAGGGCTACGAACACTGAAGCTTTCTTT. Its protein is CASSLGRATNTEAFF.